One TCR beta chain is described in this entry. Its matching antigen is unknown. TCRdb reprocessed the reads with MiXCR, giving one entry per CDR3 protein. The sample holds roughly 630,000 distinct CDR3 sequences, 24% seen once. The CDR3 runs 12 residues. Germline V gives CDR1 SQVTM, CDR2 ANQGSEA. V was cut by 3 bases and J by 5 bases, with 10 bases left in between. This entry belongs to a study of T cell repertoires in cytomegalovirus infection. Turning to the study itself: Both a matching HLA type and CMV infection were indicated by public TCR beta signatures. Study-wide points: Adding up the frequency of public TCR beta families identified people who carried CMV plus the relevant HLA.

This TCR came from a human donor in good health (CMV status not recorded). Some clones in this sample may be carry-over from other donors' samples. The sample taken for sequencing was CD8+ T cells from PBMCs. J is TRBJ2-5 and V is TRBV29-1, with D perhaps TRBD2 (7 bases). Here the CDR3 DNA reads TGCAGCGTTGAGGGGGGGCCGGAGACCCAGTACTTC. Protein product: CSVEGGPETQYF.